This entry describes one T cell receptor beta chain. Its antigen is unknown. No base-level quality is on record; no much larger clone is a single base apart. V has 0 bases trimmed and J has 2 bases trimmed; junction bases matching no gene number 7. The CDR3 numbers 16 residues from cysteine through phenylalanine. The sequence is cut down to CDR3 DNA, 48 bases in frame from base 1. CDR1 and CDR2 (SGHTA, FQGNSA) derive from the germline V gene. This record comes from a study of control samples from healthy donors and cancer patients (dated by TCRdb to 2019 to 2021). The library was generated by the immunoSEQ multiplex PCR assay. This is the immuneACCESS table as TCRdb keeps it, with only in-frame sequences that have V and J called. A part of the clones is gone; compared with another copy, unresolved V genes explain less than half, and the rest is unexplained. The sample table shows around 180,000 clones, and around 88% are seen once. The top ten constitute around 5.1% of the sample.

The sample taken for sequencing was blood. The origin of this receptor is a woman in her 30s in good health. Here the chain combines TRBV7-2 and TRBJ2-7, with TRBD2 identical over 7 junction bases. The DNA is TGTGCCAGCAGCTTAGCGGGGCGGGAGCGAGCCTACGAGCAGTACTTC. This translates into CASSLAGRERAYEQYF.